This T cell receptor (beta chain) was identified in a study of T cells in localized non-small cell lung cancer. Libraries were prepared by immunoSEQ multiplex PCR; TCRdb keeps only in-frame clonotypes and omits some of them. The table includes approximately 15,000 clones, around 83% detected once. Trimming pared 6 bases from V and 3 bases from J, leaving 6 bases between. The CDR3 is 11 residues long. Germline lookup yields CDR1 MNHEY and CDR2 SVGAGI. This rearrangement joins TRBV6-5 to TRBJ2-7; D call uncertain. This TCR came from a woman between 35 and 70 years old with stage I lung adenocarcinoma. The sequencing used peripheral blood, collected before any cancer treatment. CDR3 sequence (DNA): TGTGCCAGCAGCGCCAGCTACGAGCAGTACTTC. This gives the protein CASSASYEQYF.